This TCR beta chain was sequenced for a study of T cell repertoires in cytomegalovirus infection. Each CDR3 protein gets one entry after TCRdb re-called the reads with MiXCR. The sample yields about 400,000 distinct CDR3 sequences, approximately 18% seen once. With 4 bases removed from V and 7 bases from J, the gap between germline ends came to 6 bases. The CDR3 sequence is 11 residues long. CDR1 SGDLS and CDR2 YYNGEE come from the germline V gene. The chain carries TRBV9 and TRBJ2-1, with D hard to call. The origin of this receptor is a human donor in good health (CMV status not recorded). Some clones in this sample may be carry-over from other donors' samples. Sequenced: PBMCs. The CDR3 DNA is TGTGCCAGCAGCTGGCTGAATGAGCAGTTCTTC. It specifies CASSWLNEQFF.